This T cell receptor beta chain was identified in a study of shared clonotypes between healthy human individuals. Whole-study results and caveats: Investigators expected sequencing depth to affect clonotype sharing among donors.

Genomic DNA per cell subset filled all wells of several immunoSEQ plates. The table came from immunoSEQ multiplex PCR; TCRdb's copy has only in-frame clones and leaves some out. The data hold roughly 1,100,000 clones, with more than 65% observed a single time. Note on this clone: Its specificity is unknown.

Donors comprised healthy HIV-negative adults lacking recent acute infections or vaccinations. The CDR3 spans 15 residues. Germline assignment: CDR1 SGDLS and CDR2 YYNGEE. Trimming cost V 3 bases and J 9 bases, with 16 bases left between them. The sequence was obtained from a man aged 18 to 29 in good health. Sequencing input: memory CD4+ T cells sorted from blood. Documented subset: CD45RA-negative fraction. The rearrangement joins TRBV9 to TRBJ1-6, with a weak D call TRBD1 (6 bases). The CDR3 DNA sequence: TGTGCCAGCAGCGGAGGGGTATCCAGGGGTTCACCCCTCCACTTT. Amino acids: CASSGGVSRGSPLHF.